This note documents a single TCR beta chain sequence. The antigen remains undetermined. This entry comes from a study of T cells after yellow fever vaccination. Background on the study: The authors prepared low-cell-number fractions using SMART-Seq v4 Ultra Low Input.

The CDR3 has 13 residues. Deletions cut 0 bases from V and 5 bases from J, with 5 bases between. Germline lookup yields CDR1 SGHTA and CDR2 FQGNSA. Findings and caveats of the study: A faster peak, day 5 versus 15, was reached by the weaker secondary response.

The 5'RACE template-switching step produced TCR cDNA and added a universal primer site and UMIs. Via MiXCR, TCRdb re-called the 5' RACE reads, giving one row per CDR3 protein. This table holds hundreds of thousands of distinct CDR3 sequences, approximately 10% found once. The clonotype originates from a man between 18 and 35 years old who received the YFV17D yellow fever vaccine. Source: CD4+ T cells sorted from PBMCs, taken 5 days after the yellow fever booster vaccination. The chain recombines TRBV7-2 with TRBJ1-5; D call uncertain. The CDR3 sequence: CASSLAEYQPQHF. In DNA, the CDR3 is TGTGCCAGCAGCTTAGCGGAATATCAGCCCCAGCATTTT.